One sample yielded the 4 T cell receptor beta chains listed below, sequenced in a study of CD8+ T cells in alopecia areata. cDNA serving as the sequencing template came from extracted, reverse transcribed RNA. TCRdb's table, derived via immunoSEQ multiplex PCR, lists solely in-frame clones and lacks some. The sample contains some 96,000 clones, roughly three fifths of which appear only once. Stated treatment: oral pan-JAK inhibitor, 5-10 mg twice daily. The specimen was CD8+ T cells sorted from blood, collected at week 4, from a patient treated with tofacitinib. The receptors derive from a human donor with alopecia areata.

The chain links TRBV4-1 to TRBJ2-1; D gene unclear. From germline, CDR1 is MGHRA and CDR2 YSYEKL. Trimming removed 0 bases at V and 9 bases at J, with 15 bases between. This CDR3 spans 15 amino acids. The CDR3 bases are TGCGCCAGCAGCCAAGATGGAGACCCGCTGGGTGAGCAGTTCTTC. Translated: CASSQDGDPLGEQFF.

The genes are TRBV4-3 and TRBJ2-1, with D unresolved. V gave up 0 bases and J gave up 0 bases, with 9 bases separating them. The germline gives CDR1 LGHNA, CDR2 YSLEER. The CDR3 runs to 16 residues. This CDR3 is CASSQDVAVSYNEQFF. The CDR3 region has the DNA TGCGCCAGCAGCCAAGATGTGGCGGTCTCCTACAATGAGCAGTTCTTC.

The V call is TRBV5-1, the J call TRBJ2-7; D might be TRBD1 (5 bases). Germline values: CDR1 SGHRS, CDR2 YFSETQ. Trimming left V 0 bases short and J 3 bases short, with 7 bases between. This CDR3 is 13 amino acids long. Here the CDR3 DNA reads TGCGCCAGCAGCTTGGGACAGCTCTACGAGCAGTACTTC. Translation gives CASSLGQLYEQYF.

The rearrangement joins TRBV7-9 to TRBJ2-3; D might be TRBD1 or TRBD2, each matching 5 bases. The CDR3 loop spans 18 amino acids. The ends were cut back, 0 bases at V and 0 bases at J, with 16 bases in the middle. Germline V gene data show CDR1 as SEHNR and CDR2 as FQNEAQ (reference sequence). The DNA for the CDR3 is TGTGCCAGCAGCTTAGCAGGGGACCCGACAGCTAGCACAGATACGCAGTATTTT. Translated, it gives CASSLAGDPTASTDTQYF.